These 28 T cell receptor beta chains were sequenced from one sample in a study of blood T cells in healthy people across ages. A second PCR, run for about 7 to 11 cycles, used a sample-barcoded 5' primer plus a J-beta primer mix. MiXCR, run by TCRdb on the 5' RACE reads, gives a single entry per CDR3 protein. The table includes 800,000 to 950,000 distinct CDR3 sequences, roughly 29% detected once. This sample was shared with a second study, whose subject was T cells of mothers and their children.

Specimen: blood. The receptors stem from a woman between 35 and 50 years old in good health.

This chain joins TRBV19 and TRBJ2-2; 9 bases fit TRBD1. Germline-derived CDR1 and CDR2 are LNHDA and SQIVND (reference sequence). V lost 3 bases and J lost 6; bases outside the gene matches: 5. This CDR3 region has 15 residues. The CDR3 protein is CASSIRDREAGELFF. CDR3 nucleotide sequence: TGTGCCAGTAGTATCCGGGACAGGGAGGCCGGGGAGCTGTTTTTT.

V and J are TRBV6-2 or TRBV6-3 and TRBJ1-6; TRBD1 agrees at 7 bases. Germline V gene data show CDR1 as MNHEY and CDR2 as SVGEGT. The ends lost 2 bases at V and 5 bases at J; junction bases unmatched: 9. This CDR3 has 17 residues. CDR3 nucleotide sequence: TGTGCCAGCAGTTACGTGGCAGGGGGATACAATAATTCACCCCTCCACTTT. It translates to CASSYVAGGYNNSPLHF.

This clonotype was seen a few times. The chain has TRBV9 and TRBJ2-3; TRBD1 aligns across 10 bases. J lost 4 bases, V lost 4 bases, and 6 bases had no gene match. This CDR3 region has 15 residues. Germline CDR1 reads SGDLS; CDR2 reads YYNGEE. CDR3 sequence (DNA): TGTGCCAGCAGCACTAGGACAGGGGGAGCAGATACGCAGTATTTT. Residues: CASSTRTGGADTQYF.

This clonotype was picked up many times. The chain uses TRBV28 and TRBJ2-7; D is possibly TRBD1 (6 bases). The CDR3 sequence is 13 residues long. The V gene lost 5 bases and the J gene lost 6 bases, with 14 bases spanning the gap. From germline, CDR1 is MDHEN and CDR2 SYDVKM. CDR3 coding DNA: TGTGCCAGCAGTACCGGGACAAACGGCGAGCAGTACTTC. Protein product: CASSTGTNGEQYF.

This clonotype showed up many times. The genes are TRBV9 and TRBJ2-5; D remains ambiguous. V gave up 0 bases and J gave up 5 bases, with 11 bases separating them. Germline V gene lookup returns CDR1 SGDLS and CDR2 YYNGEE. This CDR3 contains 14 residues. The DNA for the CDR3 is TGTGCCAGCAGCGTAGACGGCAGCTGGGAGACCCAGTACTTC. This codes for CASSVDGSWETQYF.

The table lists this clonotype with many counts. CDR3 DNA: TGTGCCAGCAGTTTATATACCACAGGGCGAATGAACACTGAAGCTTTCTTT. Its translation is CASSLYTTGRMNTEAFF. V and J are TRBV28 and TRBJ1-1, with D perhaps TRBD1 (6 bases). Trimming stripped 1 base from V and 0 bases from J, with 15 bases between. The length of the CDR3 is 17 residues. Germline V gives CDR1 MDHEN, CDR2 SYDVKM.

This clonotype was detected a few times. This chain uses TRBV7-3 with TRBJ2-3, with 9 bases aligning to TRBD2. The germline V gene encodes CDR1 SGHTA and CDR2 FQGTGA. The CDR3 is 18 residues long. Trimming took 3 bases from V and 3 from J; bases not matched to a gene: 13. The CDR3 reads CASSLVGTSSKGTDTQYF. The CDR3 DNA sequence: TGTGCCAGCAGCTTGGTGGGGACTAGCTCGAAGGGGACAGATACGCAGTATTTT. The full variable domain, with the rest looked up from reference TRBV7-3 and TRBJ2-3, is GAGVSQTPSNKVTEKGKYVELRCDPISGHTALYWYRQSLGQGPEFLIYFQGTGAADDSGLPNDRFFAVRPEGSVSTLKIQRTERGDSAVYLCASSLVGTSSKGTDTQYFGPGTRLTVL.

This clonotype was found many times. The V call is TRBV2, the J call TRBJ2-1, with 9 bases that match TRBD2. V shed 5 bases and J 12 bases; nucleotides not matched to a gene: 14. There are 15 residues in the CDR3. Germline V gene sequence: CDR1 SNHLY, CDR2 FYNNEI. As DNA, the CDR3 is TGTGCCAGCAGTCCAGCCGCATCCGGGACTAGCATGCAGTTCTTC. Protein product: CASSPAASGTSMQFF.

Points on this clonotype: A read error may explain this, as a much larger clone is one base away. The chain couples TRBV29-1 to TRBJ2-4, with D perhaps matching TRBD2 (6 bases). The CDR3 is made up of 13 amino acids. Germline values: CDR1 SQVTM, CDR2 ANQGSEA. CDR3 bases: TGCAGCGTGTTCGGGGGAGCCAAAAACACTCAGTACTTC. Protein: CSVFGGAKNTQYF.

Details on this clonotype: Mismatch with germline at one junction end may stem from a read error. The chain links TRBV7-2 to TRBJ2-2; weak D call: TRBD2 (5 bases). The CDR3 is 12 amino acids. The V gene's germline CDR1 is SGHTA and CDR2 FQGNSA. The CDR3 reads CASSLLAGEPFF. DNA for the CDR3: TGTGCCAGCAGCTTGCTGGCCGGGGAGCCGTTTTTT.

The chain links TRBV20-1 to TRBJ1-1, with 7 bases matching TRBD1. The CDR3 covers 15 residues. With V trimmed by 3 bases and J by 0 bases, 7 bases remained unmatched. CDR1 DFQATT and CDR2 SNEGSKA come from the germline V gene (reference sequence). CDR3 region: CSASDGGTVNTEAFF. DNA of the CDR3: TGCAGTGCTAGTGATGGAGGGACAGTGAACACTGAAGCTTTCTTT.

This clonotype was seen a handful of times. V gene TRBV4-1 combines with J gene TRBJ1-1; no reliable D call. V was cut by 4 bases and J by 0 bases, with 9 bases left in between. CDR1 is MGHRA and CDR2 is YSYEKL in the germline V gene. This CDR3 contains 14 residues. In DNA, the CDR3 is TGCGCCAGCAGCCGACGCGACATGAACACTGAAGCTTTCTTT. Translating gives CASSRRDMNTEAFF.

The chain joins TRBV20-1 to TRBJ1-5, with TRBD1 matching over 8 bases. Germline loops: CDR1 DFQATT, CDR2 SNEGSKA (reference sequence). The CDR3 is made up of 15 amino acids. V shed 4 bases and J 1 base; nucleotides not matched to a gene: 6. The CDR3 sequence is CSATGGEGSNQPQHF. In nucleotides, the CDR3 is TGCAGTGCTACAGGGGGCGAGGGGAGCAATCAGCCCCAGCATTTT.

With regard to this clonotype: At one end, the junction sequence differs from germline, possibly due to a read error. The chain's CDR3 is CASRTTGTQPHHF. The CDR3, as DNA: TGTGCCAGCAGGACGACAGGGACCCAGCCCCACCATTTT. V and J are TRBV28 and TRBJ1-5; 7 bases line up with TRBD1. The CDR3 runs 13 residues. In germline, CDR1 is MDHEN, CDR2 SYDVKM.

This clonotype was seen only a few times. CDR3 protein: CASSVGTGNSPLHF. Here the CDR3 DNA reads TGTGCCAGCAGCGTCGGGACAGGGAATTCACCCCTCCACTTT. The rearrangement uses TRBV9 and TRBJ1-6; 9 nucleotides agree with TRBD1. V was pared by 2 bases and J by 7 bases, with 1 base of the junction left unmatched. This CDR3 is built from 14 residues. CDR1 and CDR2 (germline): SGDLS, YYNGEE.

J is TRBJ2-7 and V is TRBV18; 9 nucleotides line up with TRBD1. CDR1 is KGHSH and CDR2 is LQKENI in the germline V gene. CDR3 length equals 15 residues. J gave up 5 bases and V 3 bases, and 8 bases lay outside the gene matches. This CDR3 reads CASSPQGQGRNEQYF. CDR3 in DNA: TGTGCCAGCTCACCCCAGGGACAGGGAAGAAACGAGCAGTACTTC.

The chain carries TRBV10-3 and TRBJ1-5, with D possibly matching TRBD1 (6 bases). From germline, CDR1 is ENHRY and CDR2 SYGVKD. Trimming shortened V by 0 bases and J by 6 bases, and 12 bases separated the two germline ends. This CDR3 is 15 amino acids long. The CDR3 DNA sequence: TGTGCCATCAGTGAGTCGTCAGGGGAGGTTCAGCCCCAGCATTTT. Encoded protein: CAISESSGEVQPQHF.

The V call is TRBV5-1, the J call TRBJ1-2; 7 nucleotides match TRBD1. The V gene end was trimmed by 2 bases and the J gene end by 6 bases; junction bases not matched to a gene: 7. This CDR3 has 14 residues. Germline V gene lookup returns CDR1 SGHRS and CDR2 YFSETQ. Written as DNA, the CDR3 is TGCGCCAGCAGCTTAAGTACAGGGGAGAATGGCTACACCTTC. Protein sequence: CASSLSTGENGYTF.

This chain joins TRBV20-1 and TRBJ2-3; 10 bases align to TRBD2. The CDR3 has 15 residues. The germline V gene has CDR1 DFQATT and CDR2 SNEGSKA (reference sequence). J gave up 6 bases and V 5 bases, and 11 bases lay outside the gene matches. The CDR3 is CSAPTSGEFGDTQYF. The CDR3 coding sequence is TGCAGTGCTCCAACTAGCGGGGAGTTCGGTGATACGCAGTATTTT.

This chain joins TRBV9 and TRBJ2-7; D is possibly TRBD1 or TRBD2 (7 bases each). CDR3 length: 13 amino acids. Germline CDR1 is SGDLS and CDR2 is YYNGEE. V was shortened by 2 bases and J by 5 bases, with 11 bases between the two germline ends. The CDR3: CASSVRGGNEQYF. The CDR3 nucleotides read TGTGCCAGCAGCGTCAGGGGGGGGAACGAGCAGTACTTC.

This clonotype was observed a handful of times. The genes are TRBV12-3 or TRBV12-4 and TRBJ1-1; TRBD1 matches 12 bases. V shed 7 bases and J 6 bases; nucleotides not matched to a gene: 12. The CDR3 sequence is 16 residues long. The chain's CDR3 is CASTLESGTGGSEAFF. Here the CDR3 DNA reads TGTGCCAGCACCCTGGAGTCCGGGACAGGGGGCTCTGAAGCTTTCTTT.

At least ten counts were recorded for this clonotype. The rearrangement links TRBV20-1 to TRBJ2-5, with D perhaps matching TRBD2 (5 bases). Trimming pared 5 bases from V and 4 bases from J, leaving 11 bases between. CDR3 length: 12 amino acids. Per germline, CDR1 DFQATT and CDR2 SNEGSKA (reference sequence). The CDR3 nucleotides are TGCAGTGCTGACGGGATCGCAGAGACCCAGTACTTC. Residues: CSADGIAETQYF.

This clonotype was seen more than once but under ten times. V and J are TRBV11-2 and TRBJ2-3; maybe TRBD2 (6 bases). The germline V gene has CDR1 SGHAT and CDR2 FQNNGV. CDR3 length: 17 amino acids. Trimming stripped 5 bases from V and 1 base from J, with 19 bases between. The CDR3 DNA sequence: TGTGCCAGCAGCGCCTGGGACTTTGGGGTCGGCACAGATACGCAGTATTTT. It yields the protein CASSAWDFGVGTDTQYF.

This clonotype was counted only a few times. This chain connects TRBV28 to TRBJ2-5; D is perhaps TRBD2 (7 bases). Germline lookup yields CDR1 MDHEN and CDR2 SYDVKM. V was cut by 8 bases and J by 3 bases, with 25 bases left in between. CDR3 length: 17 residues. CDR3 in DNA: TGTGCCAGCGCACTTGGGGCGGGGGCCGTGGGGAAAGAGACCCAGTACTTC. Residues: CASALGAGAVGKETQYF.

The chain employs TRBV10-1 and TRBJ2-5; D is perhaps TRBD1 (6 bases). The end of the DNA aligns better with TRBJ2-7, so the J call may be wrong. The CDR3 contains 14 residues. Germline V gives CDR1 WNHNN, CDR2 SYGVQD (reference sequence). The CDR3, as DNA: TGCGCCAGCAGCGCGAAAGCAGGGGAAAACGAGCAGTACTTC. Its protein is CASSAKAGENEQYF.

The rearrangement joins TRBV12-3 or TRBV12-4 to TRBJ1-4; possibly TRBD1 for D (5 bases). Trimming removed 3 bases at V and 10 bases at J, with 12 bases between. The CDR3 consists of 13 residues. The CDR3 nucleotides read TGTGCCAGCAGTTTGGCAGGGTTGGGAAAACTGTTTTTT. It yields the protein CASSLAGLGKLFF.

Concerning this clonotype itself: The germline gene is not matched at one end of the junction; a read error may be the cause. The V call is TRBV29-1, the J call TRBJ2-5, with D unresolved. CDR1 is SQVTM and CDR2 is ANQGSEA in the germline V gene. This CDR3 spans 13 amino acids. The CDR3 sequence is CSILRAPQETQYF. CDR3 bases: TGTTCCATCCTTAGAGCTCCTCAAGAGACCCAGTACTTC.

The chain carries TRBV7-2 and TRBJ1-1; D is unresolved. Germline V CDR1 and CDR2: SGHTA, FQGNSA. V lost 0 bases and J lost 1, with 9 bases in between. There are 15 residues in the CDR3. CDR3 DNA sequence: TGTGCCAGCAGCTTAGCCCCCTCGAGGAACACTGAAGCTTTCTTT. The encoded protein is CASSLAPSRNTEAFF.